Listed below are T cell receptor beta chains from one sample, sequenced in a study of blood T cell repertoires in COVID-19. The table came from immunoSEQ multiplex PCR; TCRdb's copy has only in-frame clones and leaves some out. Counted here are under 300,000 clones, approximately 78% occurring once; the ten biggest clones make up 3% to 4%. The sample taken for sequencing was peripheral blood. All receptors derive from a woman aged 18-29 years with acute or convalescent COVID-19. Both conserved end residues are part of each CDR3. D genes are given only for firm matches. Clone size appears in some rows only: once, few, many, or a class for an expanded clone.

J gene: TRBJ2-5
D gene: TRBD2
clone size: .
V gene: TRBV9
CDR3 protein: CASSVEPGAGGTQYF
CDR3 DNA: TGTGCCAGCAGCGTAGAACCGGGAGCGGGAGGGACCCAGTACTTC

J gene: TRBJ2-3
D gene: TRBD1
clone size: .
V gene: TRBV29-1
CDR3 protein: CSARGTGISTDTQYF
CDR3 DNA: TGCAGCGCCCGAGGGACAGGGATTAGCACAGATACGCAGTATTTT

J gene: TRBJ2-7
D gene: .
clone size: .
V gene: TRBV9
CDR3 protein: CASSAGHEGDEQYF
CDR3 DNA: TGTGCCAGCAGCGCGGGACACGAGGGAGACGAGCAGTACTTC

J gene: TRBJ2-1
D gene: TRBD2
clone size: .
V gene: TRBV7-9
CDR3 protein: CASSPQEAGVARIEQFF
CDR3 DNA: TGTGCCAGCAGCCCTCAGGAGGCGGGAGTCGCCCGGATTGAGCAGTTCTTC

J gene: TRBJ2-7
D gene: TRBD2
clone size: once
V gene: TRBV27
CDR3 protein: CASSGGGRTSGISPYEQYF
CDR3 DNA: TGTGCCAGCAGCGGAGGGGGCAGGACTAGCGGGATTTCTCCCTACGAGCAGTACTTC

J gene: TRBJ2-1
D gene: .
clone size: .
V gene: TRBV27
CDR3 protein: CASSLRHQGTTYNEQFF
CDR3 DNA: TGTGCCAGCAGTTTACGTCATCAGGGTACCACCTACAATGAGCAGTTCTTC

J gene: TRBJ2-7
D gene: .
clone size: .
V gene: TRBV23-1
CDR3 protein: CASSQSLDYREQYF
CDR3 DNA: TGCGCCAGCAGTCAATCCCTGGACTATCGCGAGCAGTACTTC

J gene: TRBJ2-1
D gene: TRBD2
clone size: once
V gene: TRBV6-6
CDR3 protein: CASSMTSGRDNEQFF
CDR3 DNA: TGTGCCAGCAGTATGACTAGCGGGAGGGACAATGAGCAGTTCTTC

J gene: TRBJ2-7
D gene: TRBD2
clone size: .
V gene: TRBV10-3
CDR3 protein: CAISVSGSVDEQYF
CDR3 DNA: TGTGCCATCAGTGTTAGCGGGAGCGTCGACGAGCAGTACTTC

J gene: TRBJ2-7
D gene: TRBD1
clone size: .
V gene: TRBV6-5
CDR3 protein: CASSYSRQGTKDEQYF
CDR3 DNA: TGTGCCAGCAGTTACTCACGACAGGGCACCAAGGACGAGCAGTACTTC

J gene: TRBJ1-1
D gene: .
clone size: .
V gene: TRBV27
CDR3 protein: CASSLSPYDMNTEAFF
CDR3 DNA: TGTGCCAGCAGTTTATCCCCCTATGACATGAACACTGAAGCTTTCTTT

J gene: TRBJ2-1
D gene: TRBD2
clone size: .
V gene: TRBV27
CDR3 protein: CASSTRLAASNEQFF
CDR3 DNA: TGTGCCAGCAGTACCCGACTAGCTGCGTCCAATGAGCAGTTCTTC

J gene: TRBJ2-5
D gene: TRBD2
clone size: .
V gene: TRBV29-1
CDR3 protein: CSVELLAGETQYF
CDR3 DNA: TGCAGCGTTGAATTGTTAGCGGGAGAGACCCAGTACTTC

J gene: TRBJ2-5
D gene: .
clone size: .
V gene: TRBV11-2
CDR3 protein: CASGAARETQYF
CDR3 DNA: TGTGCCAGCGGGGCGGCTCGCGAGACCCAGTACTTC

J gene: TRBJ2-2
D gene: .
clone size: .
V gene: TRBV6-2/TRBV6-3
CDR3 protein: CASSPGGPRNTGELFF
CDR3 DNA: TGTGCCAGCAGCCCCGGGGGTCCCAGGAACACCGGGGAGCTGTTTTTT

J gene: TRBJ1-1
D gene: TRBD1
clone size: .
V gene: TRBV6-2/TRBV6-3
CDR3 protein: CASSVATGGAEAFF
CDR3 DNA: TGTGCCAGCAGTGTTGCGACAGGGGGAGCTGAAGCTTTCTTT

J gene: TRBJ2-2
D gene: TRBD2
clone size: .
V gene: TRBV7-6
CDR3 protein: CASSLDLAGGNTGELFF
CDR3 DNA: TGTGCCAGCAGCTTAGACCTAGCGGGAGGGAACACCGGGGAGCTGTTTTTT

J gene: TRBJ2-7
D gene: TRBD2
clone size: .
V gene: TRBV4-3
CDR3 protein: CASSPAAAGAYEQYF
CDR3 DNA: TGCGCCAGCAGCCCCGCGGCGGCGGGAGCCTACGAGCAGTACTTC

J gene: TRBJ1-1
D gene: .
clone size: .
V gene: TRBV27
CDR3 protein: CASSPNRNTEAFF
CDR3 DNA: TGTGCCAGCAGTCCGAACAGGAACACTGAAGCTTTCTTT

J gene: TRBJ2-7
D gene: .
clone size: .
V gene: TRBV24-1
CDR3 protein: CATIGGSYEQYF
CDR3 DNA: TGTGCCACCATTGGAGGATCCTACGAGCAGTACTTC

J gene: TRBJ1-2
D gene: .
clone size: .
V gene: TRBV5-6
CDR3 protein: CASSLPGHPNYGYTF
CDR3 DNA: TGTGCCAGCAGCTTGCCGGGACACCCTAACTATGGCTACACCTTC

J gene: TRBJ1-1
D gene: .
clone size: once
V gene: TRBV2
CDR3 protein: CASSGEGQGPTEAFF
CDR3 DNA: TGTGCCAGCAGTGGGGAGGGGCAGGGCCCCACTGAAGCTTTCTTT

J gene: TRBJ2-1
D gene: .
clone size: .
V gene: TRBV27
CDR3 protein: CATTGLAGEQFF
CDR3 DNA: TGTGCCACCACGGGCCTCGCGGGTGAGCAGTTCTTC

J gene: TRBJ2-3
D gene: TRBD2
clone size: .
V gene: TRBV6-2/TRBV6-3
CDR3 protein: CASSYPLAGGTDTQYF
CDR3 DNA: TGTGCCAGCAGTTATCCCCTAGCGGGAGGCACAGATACGCAGTATTTT

J gene: TRBJ2-7
D gene: TRBD2
clone size: .
V gene: TRBV7-9
CDR3 protein: CASSGRPGGPTYEQYF
CDR3 DNA: TGTGCCAGCAGCGGACGGCCGGGAGGACCAACCTACGAGCAGTACTTC

J gene: TRBJ2-5
D gene: .
clone size: .
V gene: TRBV6-5
CDR3 protein: CASRWHGRMETQYF
CDR3 DNA: TGTGCCAGCCGCTGGCATGGGAGAATGGAGACCCAGTACTTC

J gene: TRBJ2-3
D gene: TRBD1
clone size: .
V gene: TRBV10-3
CDR3 protein: CAISEPGQGTDTQYF
CDR3 DNA: TGTGCCATCAGTGAACCGGGACAGGGCACAGATACGCAGTATTTT

J gene: TRBJ1-1
D gene: .
clone size: .
V gene: TRBV30
CDR3 protein: CAWNFGGFGNTEAFF
CDR3 DNA: TGTGCCTGGAATTTCGGGGGTTTCGGGAACACTGAAGCTTTCTTT

J gene: TRBJ1-2
D gene: TRBD1
clone size: .
V gene: TRBV25-1
CDR3 protein: CASSDPTGGHYGYTF
CDR3 DNA: TGTGCCAGCAGTGACCCGACAGGGGGCCACTATGGCTACACCTTC

J gene: TRBJ1-1
D gene: .
clone size: .
V gene: TRBV6-1
CDR3 protein: CASSGEGHIVLVPEAFF
CDR3 DNA: TGTGCCAGCAGTGGGGAGGGACATATCGTTTTAGTCCCTGAAGCTTTCTTT

J gene: TRBJ2-5
D gene: TRBD2
clone size: .
V gene: TRBV27
CDR3 protein: CASSFGGRETQYF
CDR3 DNA: TGTGCCAGCAGTTTCGGGGGGAGGGAGACCCAGTACTTC

J gene: TRBJ1-6
D gene: .
clone size: .
V gene: TRBV18
CDR3 protein: CASSRDSNSPLHF
CDR3 DNA: TGTGCCAGCTCACGGGACTCCAATTCACCCCTCCACTTT

J gene: TRBJ1-5
D gene: TRBD1
clone size: .
V gene: TRBV20-1
CDR3 protein: CSASIVGTGSQPQHF
CDR3 DNA: TGCAGTGCTAGTATCGTAGGGACAGGGAGTCAGCCCCAGCATTTT

J gene: TRBJ2-7
D gene: TRBD1
clone size: once
V gene: TRBV18
CDR3 protein: CASSQGAGEQYF
CDR3 DNA: TGTGCCAGCTCACAGGGGGCGGGCGAGCAGTACTTC

J gene: TRBJ2-5
D gene: TRBD2
clone size: .
V gene: TRBV27
CDR3 protein: CASSLLGGRALETQYF
CDR3 DNA: TGTGCCAGCAGTTTATTGGGCGGGAGGGCCCTAGAGACCCAGTACTTC

J gene: TRBJ2-7
D gene: TRBD2
clone size: .
V gene: TRBV13
CDR3 protein: CASSKKTSGRLEGYEQYF
CDR3 DNA: TGTGCCAGCAGCAAGAAGACTAGCGGGAGATTAGAAGGCTACGAGCAGTACTTC

J gene: TRBJ2-3
D gene: TRBD2
clone size: .
V gene: TRBV11-3
CDR3 protein: CASSSGLAGEDTQYF
CDR3 DNA: TGTGCCAGCAGCTCAGGACTAGCGGGGGAAGATACGCAGTATTTT

J gene: TRBJ2-7
D gene: .
clone size: .
V gene: TRBV27
CDR3 protein: CASSLSVGEQYF
CDR3 DNA: TGTGCCAGCAGTTTATCCGTCGGGGAGCAGTACTTC

J gene: TRBJ2-3
D gene: .
clone size: .
V gene: TRBV11-3
CDR3 protein: CASSPSSTWTDTQYF
CDR3 DNA: TGTGCCAGCAGCCCTAGCTCCACTTGGACAGATACGCAGTATTTT

J gene: TRBJ2-7
D gene: TRBD1
clone size: .
V gene: TRBV9
CDR3 protein: CASSEGDRGSYEQYF
CDR3 DNA: TGTGCCAGCAGCGAGGGGGACAGGGGCTCCTACGAGCAGTACTTC

J gene: TRBJ1-1
D gene: .
clone size: .
V gene: TRBV28
CDR3 protein: CASSLPGVEAFF
CDR3 DNA: TGTGCCAGCAGTTTGCCGGGTGTGGAAGCTTTCTTT

J gene: TRBJ1-2
D gene: TRBD1
clone size: .
V gene: TRBV5-6
CDR3 protein: CASTDTGQPYGYTF
CDR3 DNA: TGTGCCAGCACCGATACGGGACAGCCCTATGGCTACACCTTC

J gene: TRBJ1-1
D gene: .
clone size: .
V gene: TRBV7-9
CDR3 protein: CASSLAREAFF
CDR3 DNA: TGTGCCAGCAGCTTAGCCCGTGAAGCTTTCTTT

J gene: TRBJ2-7
D gene: .
clone size: .
V gene: TRBV5-1
CDR3 protein: CASSLGTSLLSSYEQYF
CDR3 DNA: TGCGCCAGCAGCTTGGGAACTAGCCTTCTGAGCTCCTACGAGCAGTACTTC

J gene: TRBJ1-3
D gene: TRBD1
clone size: .
V gene: TRBV6-5
CDR3 protein: CASNAGGIFGNTIYF
CDR3 DNA: TGTGCCAGCAATGCAGGGGGCATATTTGGAAACACCATATATTTT

J gene: TRBJ2-7
D gene: .
clone size: .
V gene: TRBV20-1
CDR3 protein: CSASRGSSYEQYF
CDR3 DNA: TGCAGTGCTAGTAGGGGGAGCTCCTACGAGCAGTACTTC

J gene: TRBJ1-1
D gene: .
clone size: .
V gene: TRBV7-4
CDR3 protein: CASSFIQRGQNTEAFF
CDR3 DNA: TGTGCCAGCAGCTTTATCCAACGCGGACAGAACACTGAAGCTTTCTTT

J gene: TRBJ2-7
D gene: TRBD2
clone size: .
V gene: TRBV18
CDR3 protein: CASSPAAPSGGGYEQYF
CDR3 DNA: TGTGCCAGCTCACCAGCAGCCCCTAGCGGGGGGGGTTACGAGCAGTACTTC

J gene: TRBJ1-2
D gene: TRBD1
clone size: few
V gene: TRBV29-1
CDR3 protein: CSVGQGANYGYTF
CDR3 DNA: TGCAGCGTTGGGCAGGGGGCTAACTATGGCTACACCTTC

J gene: TRBJ2-2
D gene: TRBD1
clone size: .
V gene: TRBV6-5
CDR3 protein: CASKKTGLTGELFF
CDR3 DNA: TGTGCCAGCAAAAAGACAGGGCTCACCGGGGAGCTGTTTTTT